Shown below are 23 T cell receptor beta chains from a single sample sequenced in a study of blood T cells in healthy people across ages. A second PCR of roughly 7 to 11 cycles used a sample-barcoded 5' primer and a J-beta primer mix. One entry per CDR3 protein, called by TCRdb with MiXCR from the 5' RACE reads. Among roughly 500,000 distinct CDR3 sequences listed, 27% were seen once. The material sequenced was blood. Receptors were obtained from a woman in her 70s in good health.

This clonotype occurred a few times. The gene calls are TRBV29-1 and TRBJ1-1; no firm D call. Deletions cut 4 bases from V and 2 bases from J, with 17 bases between. There are 15 residues in the CDR3. Per germline, CDR1 SQVTM and CDR2 ANQGSEA. The CDR3 loop reads CSVVQTHSFNTEAFF. In nucleotides, the CDR3 is TGCAGCGTTGTACAGACTCACTCCTTCAACACTGAAGCTTTCTTT.

The chain is built from TRBV7-2 and TRBJ2-3, with D unresolved. Germline loops: CDR1 SGHTA, CDR2 FQGNSA. The CDR3 covers 12 residues. Trimming pared 6 bases from V and 6 bases from J, leaving 10 bases between. The CDR3 loop is CASSPKVDTQYF. CDR3 bases: TGTGCCAGCAGTCCAAAGGTGGATACGCAGTATTTT.

This clonotype was detected a few times. The rearrangement uses TRBV6-6 and TRBJ1-5; 12 positions match TRBD1. CDR1 MNHNY and CDR2 SVGAGI come from the germline V gene (reference sequence). Losses at the gene ends were 6 bases for V and 5 bases for J; bases not matched to a gene: 8. CDR3 size: 16 residues. The CDR3 reads CASRVRDRGRDQPQHF. CDR3 DNA sequence: TGTGCCAGCAGAGTCCGGGACAGGGGGCGAGATCAGCCCCAGCATTTT.

CDR3: CATSDSRALNTEAFF. CDR3 bases: TGTGCCACCAGTGATTCCCGAGCTCTGAACACTGAAGCTTTCTTT. This rearrangement joins TRBV24-1 to TRBJ1-1; no clear D. The CDR3 has 15 residues. The ends were cut back, 2 bases at V and 0 bases at J, with 9 bases in the middle. Germline CDR1 KGHDR, CDR2 SFDVKD.

A few counts support this clonotype. This chain links TRBV20-1 with TRBJ2-4; D might be TRBD1 (5 bases). V was pared by 7 bases and J by 0 bases, with 13 bases between. The CDR3 consists of 14 residues. Germline V gene lookup returns CDR1 DFQATT and CDR2 SNEGSKA (reference sequence). Here the CDR3 reads CSVKGQLAKNIQYF. CDR3 sequence (DNA): TGCAGTGTCAAAGGACAACTAGCCAAAAACATTCAGTACTTC.

The rearrangement joins TRBV20-1 to TRBJ1-5, with D perhaps TRBD1 (6 bases). The V gene's germline CDR1 is DFQATT and CDR2 SNEGSKA (reference sequence). The CDR3 extends over 14 amino acids. V gave up 5 bases and J gave up 2 bases, with 13 bases separating them. The CDR3 loop reads CSAERGYGNQPQHF. CDR3 bases: TGCAGTGCTGAAAGGGGGTACGGCAATCAGCCCCAGCATTTT.

This chain joins TRBV5-4 and TRBJ2-5, with 16 bases aligning to TRBD2. TRBJ2-1 explains the end of the DNA better; the J call may be wrong. From germline, CDR1 is SGHNT and CDR2 YYREEE (reference sequence). The CDR3 runs 15 residues. The CDR3 loop reads CASKREGLAGGQQFF. The CDR3, as DNA: TGTGCCAGCAAGAGAGAGGGACTAGCGGGGGGGCAGCAGTTCTTC.

This clonotype was recorded a few times. The CDR3 nucleotides are TGCGCCAGCAGCCTAATTGACCCGTATGGCTACACCTTC. This encodes CASSLIDPYGYTF. The chain carries TRBV5-1 and TRBJ1-2; no clear D. The V and J ends lost 4 bases and 5 bases respectively, with 12 bases between them. Germline V gene lookup returns CDR1 SGHRS and CDR2 YFSETQ. CDR3 size: 13 residues.

The table lists this clonotype with a few counts. The chain uses TRBV30 and TRBJ1-1; D ambiguous. Per the germline V gene, CDR1 is GTSNPN and CDR2 is SVGIG (reference sequence). The CDR3 has 11 residues. Trimming took off 0 bases at V and 6 bases at J, with 5 bases between the two ends. DNA for the CDR3: TGTGCCTGGAGTGTGTGGGCTGAAGCTTTCTTT. This gives the protein CAWSVWAEAFF.

This clonotype was seen just once. This chain links TRBV29-1 with TRBJ1-1; no definite D call. Germline CDR1 reads SQVTM; CDR2 reads ANQGSEA. The germline V and J ends were trimmed by 4 bases and 1 base, with 10 bases remaining between them. This CDR3 comprises 13 residues. CDR3 sequence reads: CSVARSTNTEAFF. CDR3 nucleotides: TGCAGCGTTGCGCGGAGCACGAACACTGAAGCTTTCTTT.

In its sample, this clonotype was seen a few times. Its ends do not fully match the called genes, so a read error is possible. J is TRBJ2-5 and V is TRBV6-2 or TRBV6-3, with 9 positions matching TRBD1. The germline V gene has CDR1 MNHEY and CDR2 SVGEGT. The CDR3 runs 18 residues. The CDR3 DNA reads TGTGCCAGCAGTAACTCGATCGTACGGACAGGGGTAGGAGAGACCCAGTACTTC. This sequence encodes CASSNSIVRTGVGETQYF.

This clonotype was seen more than once but under ten times. The chain carries TRBV7-8 and TRBJ1-6; D possibly corresponds to TRBD1 (5 bases). V lost 2 bases and J lost 7, with 18 bases in between. The CDR3 loop spans 17 amino acids. The germline V gene has CDR1 SGHVS and CDR2 FQNEAQ. CDR3 sequence reads: CASSLFMARQGNSPLHF. CDR3 sequence (DNA): TGTGCCAGCAGCTTATTTATGGCGCGGCAGGGAAATTCACCCCTCCACTTT.

This clonotype was picked up a small number of times. V is TRBV2 and J is TRBJ1-1; D ambiguous. The CDR3 is 13 residues long. With 4 bases removed from V and 0 bases from J, the gap between germline ends came to 6 bases. Germline V lookup: CDR1 SNHLY, CDR2 FYNNEI. The CDR3 here is CASSADMNTEAFF. CDR3 in DNA: TGTGCCAGCAGTGCAGACATGAACACTGAAGCTTTCTTT.

Comments on this clonotype: A much larger clone differs from this one at a single base, so this may be a read error. This sequence joins TRBV29-1 and TRBJ2-7, with D perhaps TRBD2 (5 bases). The CDR3 covers 17 residues. Germline loops: CDR1 SQVTM, CDR2 ANQGSEA. The CDR3 DNA reads as TGCAGCGTTCTAATTCCTAACAATAATGACTACTCCTACGGGCAGTACTTC. Protein sequence: CSVLIPNNNDYSYGQYF.

This clonotype was seen a few times. The genes are TRBV7-9 and TRBJ2-7, with 8 nucleotides matching TRBD1. Per germline, CDR1 SEHNR and CDR2 FQNEAQ (reference sequence). Unmatched junction bases numbered 6, after V lost 4 bases and J lost 7 bases. The CDR3 has 13 residues. The CDR3 DNA is TGTGCCAGCAGCTCCGGACAGGGATGGGAGCAGTACTTC. It specifies CASSSGQGWEQYF.

This clonotype was counted many times. The J gene is TRBJ2-5, the V gene TRBV5-1; D possibly corresponds to TRBD2 (6 bases). The closer fit of TRBJ2-7 to the DNA end suggests the J call may be wrong. The CDR3 spans 12 residues. Per the germline V gene, CDR1 is SGHRS and CDR2 is YFSETQ. CDR3 residues: CASSPGAYEQYF. CDR3 coding DNA: TGCGCCAGCAGCCCGGGGGCCTACGAGCAGTACTTC.

The rearrangement links TRBV4-3 to TRBJ2-2; possibly TRBD1 for D (6 bases). The CDR3 contains 14 residues. The ends were cut back, 6 bases at V and 4 bases at J, with 12 bases in the middle. Germline V CDR1 and CDR2: LGHNA, YSLEER. The CDR3 is CASRLRGTTGELFF. CDR3 DNA: TGCGCCAGCAGGCTCAGGGGCACCACCGGGGAGCTGTTTTTT.

In this sample, this clonotype turned up a few times. The gene calls are TRBV7-2 and TRBJ2-3; D remains ambiguous. Per germline, CDR1 SGHTA and CDR2 FQGNSA. Trimming shortened V by 1 base and J by 2 bases, and 10 bases separated the two germline ends. The CDR3 totals 15 residues. The CDR3 DNA reads TGTGCCAGCAGCTTAGTAGTCCTCAACACAGATACGCAGTATTTT. Its translation is CASSLVVLNTDTQYF.

The rearrangement joins TRBV5-1 to TRBJ2-4; tentative D call: TRBD1 (5 bases). Looked up from germline, CDR1 is SGHRS and CDR2 is YFSETQ. Trimming removed 4 bases at V and 7 bases at J, with 15 bases between. The CDR3 runs to 14 residues. CDR3 in DNA: TGCGCCAGCAGCCTGGGGCAGGGCCGGAACATTCAGTACTTC. Translating gives CASSLGQGRNIQYF.

CDR3 DNA sequence: TGTGCCAGCAGCTTGGATATGGAGGAGACCCAGTACTTC. This codes for CASSLDMEETQYF. The V call is TRBV11-3, the J call TRBJ2-5; the D is unclear. Germline assignment: CDR1 SGHNT and CDR2 YENEEA. V gave up 3 bases and J gave up 5 bases, with 10 bases separating them. CDR3 length: 13 residues.

This clonotype was seen more than once but under ten times. V is TRBV2 and J is TRBJ1-1; D remains ambiguous. V lost 5 bases and J lost 0, with 7 bases in between. Looked up from germline, CDR1 is SNHLY and CDR2 is FYNNEI. The CDR3 spans 13 residues. For the CDR3, the DNA is TGTGCCAGCAGTAGGTCCATGAACACTGAAGCTTTCTTT. It is translated as CASSRSMNTEAFF.

This clonotype was seen just once. This sequence joins TRBV2 and TRBJ2-5; D might be TRBD1 (5 bases). Gene TRBJ2-1 matches the end of the DNA better, so the J call may be wrong. Germline CDR1 reads SNHLY; CDR2 reads FYNNEI. The CDR3 covers 15 residues. The DNA for the CDR3 is TGTGCCAGCAGTGAAACCAGGGTCCCGGGCAATGAGCAGTTCTTC. This sequence encodes CASSETRVPGNEQFF.

The CDR3 spells CASSLGASGGLQETQYF. CDR3 DNA: TGTGCCAGCAGCTTGGGTGCTAGCGGGGGCCTCCAAGAGACCCAGTACTTC. The chain combines TRBV11-2 with TRBJ2-5, with 10 positions matching TRBD2. V lost 3 bases, J lost 1 base, and 8 bases stayed unmatched. The CDR3 contains 17 residues. Looked up from germline, CDR1 is SGHAT and CDR2 is FQNNGV.